Each of the 31 T cell receptor beta chains below was sequenced from the same sample in a study of blood T cell repertoires in COVID-19 (TCRdb year 2020). Preparation of the library involved the immunoSEQ multiplex PCR assay. Here the immuneACCESS table is served through TCRdb, limited to in-frame sequences with V and J called. Missing clones are a known gap in these copies; in checked studies unresolved V genes cover under half, and the rest lacks a known reason. This sample holds around 180,000 clones; 80% to 90% were observed only once. The ten largest clones add up to approximately 11% of the sample. The material sequenced was peripheral blood. The source of these receptors is a human donor with active or convalescent COVID-19. The donor label of this sample is uncertain.

The chain employs TRBV27 and TRBJ1-1; weak D call: TRBD1 (5 bases). V lost 6 bases and J lost 6, with 17 bases in between. Germline CDR1 is MNHEY and CDR2 is SMNVEV (reference sequence). The CDR3 covers 14 residues. The CDR3 DNA reads TGTGCCAGCAGATCTCAGGGTCGGGTCCCTGAAGCTTTCTTT. It yields the protein CASRSQGRVPEAFF.

The chain recombines TRBV4-1 with TRBJ2-7; 7 nucleotides match TRBD1. Germline CDR1 is MGHRA and CDR2 is YSYEKL. CDR3 length: 15 amino acids. V lost 4 bases and J lost 6; bases outside the gene matches: 12. CDR3 loop: CASSPRTGQYTEQYF. The CDR3 DNA reads as TGCGCCAGCAGCCCCCGGACGGGACAGTACACCGAGCAGTACTTC.

The chain links TRBV19 to TRBJ2-3, with TRBD2 as a possible D gene (6 bases). This CDR3 is built from 17 residues. CDR1 and CDR2 (germline): LNHDA, SQIVND (reference sequence). Trimming removed 3 bases from V and 4 bases from J, with 20 bases in between. The CDR3 here is CASSIGAGSRWADTQYF. CDR3 DNA sequence: TGTGCCAGTAGTATTGGGGCGGGATCAAGATGGGCAGATACGCAGTATTTT.

The gene calls are TRBV28 and TRBJ2-7; 7 bases align to TRBD2. The CDR3 is made up of 16 amino acids. The V segment lost 2 bases and the J segment 3 bases; nucleotides outside the gene matches: 10. CDR1 is MDHEN, CDR2 SYDVKM, per germline. In DNA form, the CDR3 reads TGTGCCAGCAGTTTAGGAGGCAGGGCGGGAGACTACGAGCAGTACTTC. This codes for CASSLGGRAGDYEQYF.

V and J are TRBV7-8 and TRBJ1-2; 7 nucleotides agree with TRBD1. This CDR3 contains 16 residues. Trimming cost V 3 bases and J 4 bases; bases outside gene matches: 11. Germline assignment: CDR1 SGHVS and CDR2 FQNEAQ. CDR3 bases: TGTGCCAGCAGCTTCAAACAGGGGACAGTTGTCTATGGCTACACCTTC. Residues: CASSFKQGTVVYGYTF.

This clone was seen a handful of times. The rearrangement joins TRBV27 to TRBJ1-2; TRBD1 aligns across 7 bases. From germline, CDR1 is MNHEY and CDR2 SMNVEV (reference sequence). Losses at the gene ends were 6 bases for V and 8 bases for J; bases not matched to a gene: 12. The CDR3 has 14 residues. CDR3 in DNA: TGTGCCAGCAGCTTAATGCCTACAGGGGAAGGCTACACCTTC. As protein: CASSLMPTGEGYTF.

The V call is TRBV5-6, the J call TRBJ1-3, with D unclear. The germline gives CDR1 SGHDT, CDR2 YYEEEE. The ends were cut back, 5 bases at V and 3 bases at J, with 12 bases in the middle. The CDR3 is 14 residues long. CDR3 in DNA: TGTGCCAGCAGATCCACCGGAGGTGGAAACACCATATATTTT. Protein sequence: CASRSTGGGNTIYF. Using reference TRBV5-6 and TRBJ1-3 for the parts outside the CDR3, the full variable domain is DAGVTQSPTHLIKTRGQQVTLRCSPKSGHDTVSWYQQALGQGPQFIFQYYEEEERQRGNFPDRFSGHQFPNYSSELNVNALLLGDSALYLCASRSTGGGNTIYFGEGSWLTVV.

J is TRBJ2-1 and V is TRBV28; 11 nucleotides match TRBD1. V shed 2 bases, J shed 4 bases, and the junction held 4 bases outside the gene matches. CDR1 is MDHEN, CDR2 SYDVKM, per germline. The CDR3 totals 16 residues. DNA of the CDR3: TGTGCCAGCAGTTTAGGGACAGGGGGGGCATACAATGAGCAGTTCTTC. It is translated as CASSLGTGGAYNEQFF.

This chain uses TRBV3-1 (or the pseudogene TRBV3-2) with TRBJ1-5; no definite D call. The CDR3 totals 13 residues. Germline V gives CDR1 LGHDT, CDR2 YNNKEL (reference sequence). The V end was cut by 3 bases, the J end by 5 bases, with 8 bases between. The CDR3 DNA follows: TGTGCCAGCAGCCAGGGCCTGGATCAGCCCCAGCATTTT. Its protein product is CASSQGLDQPQHF.

Comment on this clone: Because the CDR3's place on the DNA is in doubt, the DNA is left out and the CDR3 is given as listed by TCRdb. The V call is TRBV5-4, the J call TRBJ2-7; TRBD2, as called in the table, went unchecked against the DNA. CDR1 and CDR2 (germline): SGHNT, YYREEE (reference sequence). The CDR3 is 14 amino acids in total, end residues counted. This CDR3 reads CASSFGGGTSGKDF.

The chain links TRBV5-1 to TRBJ1-4; no reliable D call. In germline, CDR1 is SGHRS, CDR2 YFSETQ. This CDR3 comprises 14 residues. The V end lost 5 bases, the J end lost 3 bases, and 11 bases lay between the germline ends. CDR3 protein: CASRFAQSNEKLFF. Written as DNA, the CDR3 is TGCGCCAGCAGGTTCGCGCAATCTAATGAAAAACTGTTTTTT. Full variable domain (missing parts from reference TRBV5-1 and TRBJ1-4): KAGVTQTPRYLIKTRGQQVTLSCSPISGHRSVSWYQQTPGQGLQFLFEYFSETQRNKGNFPGRFSGRQFSNSRSEMNVSTLELGDSALYLCASRFAQSNEKLFFGSGTQLSVL.

Only one count was recorded for this clone. J is TRBJ2-7 and V is TRBV7-9, with D perhaps matching TRBD1 (5 bases). Trimming cost V 4 bases and J 0 bases, with 10 bases left between them. CDR1 SEHNR and CDR2 FQNEAQ come from the germline V gene (reference sequence). CDR3 length equals 14 residues. Here the CDR3 DNA reads TGTGCCAGCAGCTGGAGTCAGGGCTCCTACGAGCAGTACTTC. Translation: CASSWSQGSYEQYF. Full variable domain (rest looked up from reference TRBV7-9 and TRBJ2-7): DTGVSQNPRHKITKRGQNVTFRCDPISEHNRLYWYRQTLGQGPEFLTYFQNEAQLEKSRLLSDRFSAERPKGSFSTLEIQRTEQGDSAMYLCASSWSQGSYEQYFGPGTRLTVT.

The chain carries TRBV28 and TRBJ2-7, with D possibly matching TRBD1 (5 bases). The V end was cut by 1 base, the J end by 5 bases, with 9 bases between. The CDR3 has 13 amino acids. CDR1 and CDR2 from the germline V gene are MDHEN and SYDVKM. As DNA, the CDR3 is TGTGCCAGCAGTTTATCAGGGATGGACGAGCAGTACTTC. Its protein product is CASSLSGMDEQYF. The entire variable domain, with the rest obtained from reference TRBV28 and TRBJ2-7, is as follows: DVKVTQSSRYLVKRTGEKVFLECVQDMDHENMFWYRQDPGLGLRLIYFSYDVKMKEKGDIPEGYSVSREKKERFSLILESASTNQTSMYLCASSLSGMDEQYFGPGTRLTVT.

The chain joins TRBV3-1 (or the pseudogene TRBV3-2) to TRBJ1-2; 7 bases match TRBD1. There are 17 residues in the CDR3. Germline V gene sequence: CDR1 LGHDT, CDR2 YNNKEL (reference sequence). The V segment lost 4 bases and the J segment 1 base; nucleotides outside the gene matches: 12. The CDR3 DNA follows: TGTGCCAGCAGCCGCTTACCCGGGACAGCGATTAACTATGGCTACACCTTC. Its translation is CASSRLPGTAINYGYTF.

V gene TRBV10-2 combines with J gene TRBJ2-1; TRBD2 aligns across 11 bases. The CDR3 sequence is 15 residues long. With 0 bases clipped from V and 9 bases from J, the junction kept 4 bases outside the gene matches. CDR1 is WSHSY, CDR2 SAAADI, per germline. CDR3 residues: CASSESSGRAVEQFF. CDR3 sequence (DNA): TGCGCCAGCAGTGAGTCTAGCGGGAGGGCCGTTGAGCAGTTCTTC.

This chain uses TRBV3-1 (or the pseudogene TRBV3-2) with TRBJ2-5; 7 bases agree with TRBD2. Unmatched junction bases numbered 3, after V lost 3 bases and J lost 5 bases. The CDR3 is 13 amino acids. Germline V CDR1 and CDR2: LGHDT, YNNKEL (reference sequence). CDR3 bases: TGTGCCAGCAGCCATCGGGGAGGGGAGACCCAGTACTTC. This translates into CASSHRGGETQYF.

V is TRBV6-5 and J is TRBJ1-4; TRBD1 aligns across 7 bases. Germline CDR1 and CDR2: MNHEY and SVGAGI. This CDR3 is 15 amino acids long. Germline trimming cut 6 bases from V and 2 bases from J; bases unmatched to any gene: 6. The CDR3 coding sequence is TGTGCCAGCAGCCTCACAGGGGCGACTAATGAAAAACTGTTTTTT. It specifies CASSLTGATNEKLFF.

The count of this clone is one. The rearrangement joins TRBV19 to TRBJ2-2; D may be TRBD2 (5 bases). The ends were cut back, 0 bases at V and 0 bases at J, with 14 bases in the middle. Germline assignment: CDR1 LNHDA and CDR2 SQIVND (reference sequence). CDR3 length: 18 amino acids. CDR3 in DNA: TGTGCCAGTAGTATAGAAGTAGAGGGCCGGCCGAACACCGGGGAGCTGTTTTTT. It codes for CASSIEVEGRPNTGELFF.

The chain combines TRBV6-1 with TRBJ2-7; TRBD1 is a possible D gene (5 bases). Trimming shortened V by 3 bases and J by 6 bases, and 18 bases separated the two germline ends. This CDR3 has 15 residues. Germline V lookup: CDR1 MNHNS, CDR2 SASEGT. The CDR3 DNA sequence: TGTGCCAGCAGTGACCGAACTGCAGGGCCAAGCGAGCAGTACTTC. Amino acids: CASSDRTAGPSEQYF.

This CDR3 is CASSSPPPLSTDTQYF. The CDR3 DNA reads TGTGCCAGCAGCTCTCCCCCCCCTTTAAGCACAGATACGCAGTATTTT. The genes are TRBV7-6 and TRBJ2-3; D unresolved. Germline V gives CDR1 SGHVS, CDR2 FNYEAQ. V was clipped by 4 bases and J by 0 bases, with 14 bases between them. The CDR3 has 16 amino acids.

This clone has just one count. The chain is built from TRBV5-1 and TRBJ2-7; 9 bases fit TRBD2. J was trimmed by 5 bases and V by 3 bases; bases with no gene match: 9. Germline-derived CDR1 and CDR2 are SGHRS and YFSETQ. The CDR3 is 15 residues long. This CDR3 reads CASSSTLAGVHEQYF. As DNA, the CDR3 is TGCGCCAGCAGCTCTACCTTAGCGGGAGTCCACGAGCAGTACTTC.

This clone was observed a handful of times. This chain links TRBV28 with TRBJ1-2, with TRBD1 identical over 10 bases. Trimming cost V 2 bases and J 8 bases; bases outside gene matches: 11. CDR1 and CDR2 from the germline V gene are MDHEN and SYDVKM. This CDR3 spans 16 amino acids. CDR3 in amino acids: CASSLLQGQGRGGYTF. DNA for the CDR3: TGTGCCAGCAGTTTACTTCAGGGACAGGGGAGGGGCGGCTACACCTTC.

The V gene is TRBV12-5, the J gene TRBJ2-5; no reliable D call. The CDR3 is 13 amino acids. Trimming removed 1 base from V and 9 bases from J, with 12 bases in between. Germline V lookup: CDR1 LGHNT, CDR2 FRNRAP. The CDR3 spells CASGLAGSMAQYF. The CDR3, as DNA: TGTGCTAGTGGTTTGGCCGGTAGTATGGCCCAGTACTTC.

The rearrangement links TRBV27 to TRBJ1-1; 7 bases fit TRBD1. This CDR3 comprises 14 residues. The junction had 7 bases not matched to a gene; V was cut back by 4 bases and J by 5 bases. Germline assignment: CDR1 MNHEY and CDR2 SMNVEV (reference sequence). Written as DNA, the CDR3 is TGTGCCAGCAGTTCCAGGGCAGGGGGAACTGAAGCTTTCTTT. Translating it yields CASSSRAGGTEAFF.

This chain joins TRBV19 and TRBJ2-3, with D uncertain. Germline V CDR1 and CDR2: LNHDA, SQIVND (reference sequence). V was shortened by 4 bases and J by 5 bases, with 7 bases between the two germline ends. The CDR3 spans 12 residues. The CDR3 sequence: CASSRPGDTQYF. CDR3 in DNA: TGTGCCAGTAGTAGGCCGGGAGATACGCAGTATTTT.

The rearrangement uses TRBV27 and TRBJ1-2; TRBD1 might be the D (6 bases). Germline V lookup: CDR1 MNHEY, CDR2 SMNVEV (reference sequence). Between the trimmed V and J ends, which lost 4 bases and 4 bases, there was a span of 10 bases. This CDR3 region has 13 residues. The CDR3 bases are TGTGCCAGCAGTTCTGGGGGCAGCTATGGCTACACCTTC. Its protein is CASSSGGSYGYTF.

This clone was recorded only once. This rearrangement joins TRBV3-1 (or the pseudogene TRBV3-2) to TRBJ1-2; D is uncertain. Per the germline V gene, CDR1 is LGHDT and CDR2 is YNNKEL (reference sequence). CDR3 length equals 12 residues. The ends were cut back, 1 base at V and 9 bases at J, with 9 bases in the middle. CDR3 residues: CASSQGVTSYTF. In DNA form, the CDR3 reads TGTGCCAGCAGCCAAGGAGTAACCAGCTACACCTTC.

The genes are TRBV7-9 and TRBJ1-4; D not certain. This CDR3 is built from 16 residues. Germline V gene data show CDR1 as SEHNR and CDR2 as FQNEAQ (reference sequence). V was cut by 1 base and J by 4 bases, with 13 bases left in between. The CDR3 loop reads CASSLVARGLNEKLFF. In DNA form, the CDR3 reads TGTGCCAGCAGCTTAGTAGCGAGAGGGCTTAATGAAAAACTGTTTTTT. Using reference TRBV7-9 and TRBJ1-4 for the parts outside the CDR3, the full variable domain is DTGVSQNPRHKITKRGQNVTFRCDPISEHNRLYWYRQTLGQGPEFLTYFQNEAQLEKSRLLSDRFSAERPKGSFSTLEIQRTEQGDSAMYLCASSLVARGLNEKLFFGSGTQLSVL.

CDR3 nucleotide sequence: TGTGCCAGCAGTTACTCGCCGGACAGGGCCTACGAGCAGTACTTC. It specifies CASSYSPDRAYEQYF. The V call is TRBV6-5, the J call TRBJ2-7, with 8 bases matching TRBD1. V was clipped by 0 bases and J by 2 bases; unmatched bases: 3. The CDR3 runs 15 residues. Germline-derived CDR1 and CDR2 are MNHEY and SVGAGI.

By share of the sample, this clone is medium-sized (0.01 to 0.1%). The chain couples TRBV4-3 to TRBJ1-3, with a possible D match to TRBD1 (5 bases). The CDR3 runs to 16 residues. In germline, CDR1 is LGHNA, CDR2 YSLEER. The V gene lost 0 bases and the J gene lost 0 bases, with 9 bases spanning the gap. CDR3 sequence (DNA): TGCGCCAGCAGCCAAGATTGGGGCAGCTCTGGAAACACCATATATTTT. Translated, it gives CASSQDWGSSGNTIYF.

V gene TRBV18 combines with J gene TRBJ1-4; 8 bases line up with TRBD1. The V gene end was trimmed by 1 base and the J gene end by 6 bases; junction bases not matched to a gene: 4. The germline V gene encodes CDR1 KGHSH and CDR2 LQKENI. The length of the CDR3 is 15 residues. CDR3 in DNA: TGTGCCAGCTCACCACGGGACAGGCTTTATGAAAAACTGTTTTTT. This gives the protein CASSPRDRLYEKLFF.